The present TCR beta chain was sequenced within a study of regulatory T cells in long-lasting Graves disease. Whole-study context: New Graves' disease cases had less than 3 months of antithyroid drugs. Study results and limitations: Compared with new cases, persistent Graves' patients showed reduced TCR diversity. Persistent patients had more shared public clonotypes (under 3,000) than new patients (about 920). Tissue studied was limited to peripheral blood, excluding thyroid tissue.

The time point denotes: newly diagnosed GD, antithyroid drugs for less than 3 months. Following extraction of RNA from PBMCs, that RNA was used to make the TCR library. Relying on iRepertoire HTBI primers and Arm-PCR of CDR3 regions, the team built TCR beta libraries. TCRdb re-called the multiplex PCR reads with MiXCR, one entry per CDR3 protein. The table includes hundreds of thousands of distinct CDR3 sequences, 16% detected once. This clonotype was seen ten or more times. Antigen specificity is unknown. The V gene's germline CDR1 is MNHNS and CDR2 SASEGT. The length of the CDR3 is 14 residues. J gave up 7 bases and V 5 bases, and 5 bases lay outside the gene matches. Another study also made use of these data, one on T cells in Graves' hyperthyroidism and ophthalmopathy.

This sequence originates from a woman aged 25 to 39 with Graves disease. The rearrangement joins TRBV6-1 to TRBJ2-1, with TRBD1 matching 10 bases. Specimen: peripheral blood mononuclear cells (PBMCs), collected at new diagnosis, from a patient treated with antithyroid drugs. CDR3 sequence: CASSRGQGHNEQFF. In DNA form, the CDR3 reads TGTGCCAGCAGTAGGGGACAGGGGCATAATGAGCAGTTCTTC.